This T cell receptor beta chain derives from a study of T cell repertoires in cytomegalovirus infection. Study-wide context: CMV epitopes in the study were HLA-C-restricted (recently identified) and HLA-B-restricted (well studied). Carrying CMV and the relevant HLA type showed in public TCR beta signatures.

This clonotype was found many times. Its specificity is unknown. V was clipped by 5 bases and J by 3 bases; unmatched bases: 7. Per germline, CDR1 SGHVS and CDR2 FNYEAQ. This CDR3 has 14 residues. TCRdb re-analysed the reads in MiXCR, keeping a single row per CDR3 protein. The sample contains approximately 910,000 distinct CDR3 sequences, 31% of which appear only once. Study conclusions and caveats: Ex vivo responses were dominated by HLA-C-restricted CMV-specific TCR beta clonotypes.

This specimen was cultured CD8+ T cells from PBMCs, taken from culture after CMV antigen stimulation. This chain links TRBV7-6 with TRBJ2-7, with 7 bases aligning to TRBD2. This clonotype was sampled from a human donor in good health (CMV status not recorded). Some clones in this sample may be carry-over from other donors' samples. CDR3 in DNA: TGTGCCAGCAGCATAAGCGGGGTAGGCTACGAGCAGTACTTC. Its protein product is CASSISGVGYEQYF.